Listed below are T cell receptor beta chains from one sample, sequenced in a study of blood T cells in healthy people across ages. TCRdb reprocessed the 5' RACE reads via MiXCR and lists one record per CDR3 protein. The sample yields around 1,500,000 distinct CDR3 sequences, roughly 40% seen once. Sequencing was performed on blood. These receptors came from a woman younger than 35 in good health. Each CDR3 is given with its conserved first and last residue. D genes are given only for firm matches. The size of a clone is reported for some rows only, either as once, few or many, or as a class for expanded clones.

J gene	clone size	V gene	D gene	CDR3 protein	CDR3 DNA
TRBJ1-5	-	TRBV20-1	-	CSASAGVNQPQHF	TGCAGTGCTAGCGCGGGAGTCAATCAGCCCCAGCATTTT
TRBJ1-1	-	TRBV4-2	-	CASSQEEGGRTEAFF	TGTGCCAGCAGCCAAGAAGAGGGGGGGAGGACTGAAGCTTTCTTT
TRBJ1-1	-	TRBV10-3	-	CAISNRVGDSEAFF	TGTGCCATCAGTAACAGGGTGGGGGACTCTGAAGCTTTCTTT
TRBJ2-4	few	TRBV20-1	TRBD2	CSAIAGVNIQYF	TGCAGTGCGATAGCGGGGGTAAACATTCAGTACTTC
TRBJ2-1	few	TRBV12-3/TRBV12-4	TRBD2	CASSPRLAGGVANNEQFF	TGTGCCAGCAGTCCTAGACTAGCGGGGGGAGTGGCCAACAATGAGCAGTTCTTC
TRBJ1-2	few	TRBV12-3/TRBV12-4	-	CASSSGDWDTF	TGTGCCAGCAGTTCTGGGGATTGGGACACCTTC
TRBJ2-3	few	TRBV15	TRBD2	CATSRDVIAGSTDTQYF	TGTGCCACCAGCAGAGATGTGATAGCGGGGAGCACAGATACGCAGTATTTT
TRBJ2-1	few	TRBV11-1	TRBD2	CASSPPRTSGGDEQFF	TGTGCCAGCAGCCCACCACGGACTAGCGGGGGGGATGAGCAGTTCTTC
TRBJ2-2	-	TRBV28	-	CASSSPRTSFFGELFF	TGTGCCAGCAGTTCCCCCCGCACTAGCTTTTTCGGGGAGCTGTTTTTT
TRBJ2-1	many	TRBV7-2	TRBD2	CASSLIETSRFQFF	TGTGCCAGCAGCTTAATCGAGACTAGCCGCTTTCAGTTCTTC
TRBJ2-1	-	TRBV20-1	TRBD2	CSARVGLAGDNEQFF	TGCAGTGCTAGAGTGGGGCTAGCGGGAGACAATGAGCAGTTCTTC
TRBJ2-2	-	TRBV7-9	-	CASSRLPNTGELFF	TGTGCCAGCAGCCGACTACCGAACACCGGGGAGCTGTTTTTT
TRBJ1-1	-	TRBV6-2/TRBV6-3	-	CASIAGNTEAFF	TGTGCCAGCATAGCAGGGAACACTGAAGCTTTCTTT
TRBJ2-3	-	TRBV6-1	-	CASRKGGGTDTQYF	TGTGCCAGCAGAAAGGGGGGAGGTACAGATACGCAGTATTTT
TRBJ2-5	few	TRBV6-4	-	CASSDRGLGNEQYF	TGTGCCAGCAGTGACCGGGGGTTGGGCAATGAGCAGTACTTC
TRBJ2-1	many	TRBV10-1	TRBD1	CASSPDRGSYNEQFF	TGCGCCAGCAGCCCGGACAGGGGATCCTACAATGAGCAGTTCTTC
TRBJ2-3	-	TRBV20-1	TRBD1	CSAHWDRDEPDTQYF	TGCAGTGCGCACTGGGACAGGGATGAACCAGATACGCAGTATTTT
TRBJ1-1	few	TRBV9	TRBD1	CASSVETGAEAFF	TGTGCCAGCAGCGTAGAAACAGGGGCTGAAGCTTTCTTT
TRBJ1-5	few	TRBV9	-	CASSPSPSNQPQHF	TGTGCCAGCAGCCCATCTCCTAGCAATCAGCCCCAGCATTTT
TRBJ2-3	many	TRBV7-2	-	CASSFGGSRADTQYF	TGTGCCAGCAGCTTCGGGGGCTCTCGTGCAGATACGCAGTATTTT
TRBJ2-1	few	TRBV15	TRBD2	CATSFSGSYNEQFF	TGTGCCACCAGCTTTAGCGGGTCATACAATGAGCAGTTCTTC
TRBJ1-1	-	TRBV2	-	CASSGEVEAFF	TGTGCCAGCAGTGGCGAAGTTGAAGCTTTCTTT
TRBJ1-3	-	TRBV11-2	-	CASSLAPRGGEISGNTIYF	TGTGCCAGCAGCTTGGCACCACGGGGAGGCGAGATCTCTGGAAACACCATATATTTT
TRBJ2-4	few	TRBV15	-	CATSSPARGDQNIQYF	TGTGCCACCAGCAGCCCAGCGAGGGGGGACCAAAACATTCAGTACTTC
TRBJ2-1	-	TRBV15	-	CATSRGSTYNEQFF	TGTGCCACCAGCAGAGGTTCCACCTACAATGAGCAGTTCTTC
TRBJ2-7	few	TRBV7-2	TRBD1	CASSLGDRVNYEQYF	TGTGCCAGCAGCTTAGGGGACAGGGTAAACTACGAGCAGTACTTC
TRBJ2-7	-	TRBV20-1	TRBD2	CSACTRTSGAHTSYEQYF	TGCAGTGCTTGCACTCGGACTAGCGGGGCTCATACCTCCTACGAGCAGTACTTC
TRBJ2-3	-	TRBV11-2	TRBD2	CASSLSGGRNTQYF	TGTGCCAGCAGCCTTAGCGGGGGGAGGAATACGCAGTATTTT
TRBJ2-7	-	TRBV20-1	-	CSAGASRVPYEQYF	TGCAGTGCAGGGGCTAGCCGCGTCCCCTACGAGCAGTACTTC
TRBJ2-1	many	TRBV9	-	CASSVGDGRYNEQFF	TGTGCCAGCAGCGTCGGAGACGGGAGATACAATGAGCAGTTCTTC
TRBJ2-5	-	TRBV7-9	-	CASSQGYLDGLGRGGEQYF	TGTGCCAGCAGCCAAGGGTATTTGGACGGTCTGGGTCGGGGTGGTGAGCAGTACTTC
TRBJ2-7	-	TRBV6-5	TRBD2	CASSYGSASGGYEQYF	TGTGCCAGCAGTTATGGATCCGCTAGCGGAGGCTACGAGCAGTACTTC